This TCR beta chain was found in a study of T-cell memory formation after mild COVID-19. Germline V gene data show CDR1 as SGHVS and CDR2 as FQNEAQ. V trimming: 5 bases; J trimming: 6 bases; junction bases outside the gene matches: 5. The CDR3 covers 14 residues. One entry per CDR3 protein results from TCRdb running MiXCR on the 5' RACE reads. The sample carries roughly 100,000 distinct CDR3 sequences, around 11% recorded once. This clonotype was obtained from an adult woman who had mild COVID-19 (a few samples of this study predate the infection). Cell type and time point are not known. Sequenced input: PBMCs or a T cell subset sorted from them (not recorded which). The chain uses TRBV7-8 and TRBJ1-1; 11 nucleotides match TRBD1. This CDR3 reads CASSQGQGAPEAFF. In DNA, the CDR3 is TGTGCCAGCAGCCAAGGACAGGGGGCCCCTGAAGCTTTCTTT.